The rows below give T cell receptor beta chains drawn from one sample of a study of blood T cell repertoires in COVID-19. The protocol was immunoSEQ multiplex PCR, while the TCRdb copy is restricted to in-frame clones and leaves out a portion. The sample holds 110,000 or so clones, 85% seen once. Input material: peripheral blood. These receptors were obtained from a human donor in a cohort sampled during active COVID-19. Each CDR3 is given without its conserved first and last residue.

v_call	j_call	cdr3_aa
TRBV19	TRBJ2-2	ASSFSQGALNTGELF
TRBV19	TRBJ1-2	ASSTRGLNYGYT
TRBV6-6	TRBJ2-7	ASSYDQGTASYEQY
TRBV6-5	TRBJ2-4	ASSQGLAKNIQY
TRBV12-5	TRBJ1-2	ASGLAQTGVGYT
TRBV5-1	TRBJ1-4	ASSARGQGNEKLF
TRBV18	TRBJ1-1	ASSPREGTEAF
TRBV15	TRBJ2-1	ATSRDVSGLYNEQF
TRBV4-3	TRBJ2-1	ASSQDSGGANNEQF
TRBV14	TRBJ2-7	ASSQATGNYEQY
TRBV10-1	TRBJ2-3	ASKGSGTDTQY
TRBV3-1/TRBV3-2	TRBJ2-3	ASTSSGGAGGDTQY
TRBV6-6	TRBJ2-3	ASNYGQATDTQY
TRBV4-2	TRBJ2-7	ASSRSPGLTYEQY
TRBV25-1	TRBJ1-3	ASSDLSLLGNTIY
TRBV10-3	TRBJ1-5	AISESTGNQPQH
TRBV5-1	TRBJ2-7	ASSLGGQQYEQY
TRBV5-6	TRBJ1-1	ASSLSGLMNTEAF
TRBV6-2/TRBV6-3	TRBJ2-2	ASSYSLTGRGNTGELF
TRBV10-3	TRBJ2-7	AISDPAGVSYEQY
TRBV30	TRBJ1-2	AWSVTRDGYT
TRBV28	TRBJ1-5	ASSRLTVGNQPQH
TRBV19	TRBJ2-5	ASSERGGSGETQY
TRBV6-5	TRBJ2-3	ASSFRLAGGTDTQY
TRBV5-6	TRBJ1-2	ASSRGSGAGYT
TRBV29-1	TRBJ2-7	SVGGAYEQY
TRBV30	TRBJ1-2	AWNGGLHGYT
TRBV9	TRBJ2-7	ASSVGGSGAEQY
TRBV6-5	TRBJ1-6	ASTRQGGSNSPLH
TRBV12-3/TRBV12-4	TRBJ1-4	ASSLGWREKLF
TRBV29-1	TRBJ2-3	SGVGSTDTQY
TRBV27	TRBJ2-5	ASSLRRAETQY
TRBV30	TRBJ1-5	AWSRGFSNQPQH
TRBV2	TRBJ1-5	ASSGSTASNQPQH
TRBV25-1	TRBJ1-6	ASSEWTAKYDSPLH
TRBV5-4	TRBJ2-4	ASSEDLLAKNIQY
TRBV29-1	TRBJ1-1	SVVATGAGEAF
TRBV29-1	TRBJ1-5	SVQFQGSDQPQH
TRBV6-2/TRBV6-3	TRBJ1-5	ASSGRPSLYSNQPQH
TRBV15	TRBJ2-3	ATSRGGSGGADTQY
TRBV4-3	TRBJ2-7	ASSPTGPSYEQY
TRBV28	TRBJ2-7	ASSPPGRGVIVGEQY
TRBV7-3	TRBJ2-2	ASSLRRGQNTGELF
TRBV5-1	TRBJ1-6	ASSLGGTGSSPLH
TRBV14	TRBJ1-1	ASSPNRVTEAF
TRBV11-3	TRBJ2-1	ASSSPGGYNEQF
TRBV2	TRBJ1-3	ASSAQGAGNTIY
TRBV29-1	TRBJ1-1	SVAQVSSAEAF
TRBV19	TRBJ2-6	ASTPSGTGFFSLSGANVLT
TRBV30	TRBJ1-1	AWSGGGTTEAF
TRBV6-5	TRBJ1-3	ASSSRGLGNTIY
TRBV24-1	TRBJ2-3	ATSEISPGAGADTQY
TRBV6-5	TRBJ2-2	AHNRYTGELF
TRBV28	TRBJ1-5	ASTDRGRFGNQPQH
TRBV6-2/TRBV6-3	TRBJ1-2	ASSYREGGYGYT
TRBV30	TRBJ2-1	AWGTSGGIPYNEQF
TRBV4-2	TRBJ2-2	ASSQQTSGIGELF
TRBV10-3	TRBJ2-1	ASTPGGRGGYNEQF
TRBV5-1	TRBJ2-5	ASSLLPPAGGWQETQY